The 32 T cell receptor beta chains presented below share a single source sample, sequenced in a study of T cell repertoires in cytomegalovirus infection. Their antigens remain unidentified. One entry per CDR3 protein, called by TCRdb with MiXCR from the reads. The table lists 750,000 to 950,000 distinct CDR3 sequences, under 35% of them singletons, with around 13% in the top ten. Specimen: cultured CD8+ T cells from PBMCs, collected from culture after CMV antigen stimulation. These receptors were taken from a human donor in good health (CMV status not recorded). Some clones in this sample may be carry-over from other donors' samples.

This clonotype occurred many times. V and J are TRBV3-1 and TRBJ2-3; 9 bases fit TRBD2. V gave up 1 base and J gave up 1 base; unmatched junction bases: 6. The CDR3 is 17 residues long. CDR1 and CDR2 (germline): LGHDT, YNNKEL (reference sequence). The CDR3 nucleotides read TGTGCCAGCAGCCAAGGGACCAGCGGGGGGCGCACAGATACGCAGTATTTT. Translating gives CASSQGTSGGRTDTQYF.

The CDR3 reads CASSRTGSLAKNIQYF. The CDR3 DNA follows: TGTGCCAGTAGCCGAACCGGGTCTTTAGCCAAAAACATTCAGTACTTC. The genes are TRBV19 and TRBJ2-4; unclear D gene. From germline, CDR1 is LNHDA and CDR2 SQIVND (reference sequence). Trimming took 6 bases from V and 0 from J, leaving 15 bases between them. CDR3 length: 16 residues.

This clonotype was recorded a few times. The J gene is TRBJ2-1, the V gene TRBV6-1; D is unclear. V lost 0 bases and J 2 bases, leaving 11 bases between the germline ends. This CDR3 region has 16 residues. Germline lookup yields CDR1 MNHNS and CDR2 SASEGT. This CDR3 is CASSEAVVGTYNEQFF. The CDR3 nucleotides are TGTGCCAGCAGTGAAGCGGTCGTAGGGACCTACAATGAGCAGTTCTTC.

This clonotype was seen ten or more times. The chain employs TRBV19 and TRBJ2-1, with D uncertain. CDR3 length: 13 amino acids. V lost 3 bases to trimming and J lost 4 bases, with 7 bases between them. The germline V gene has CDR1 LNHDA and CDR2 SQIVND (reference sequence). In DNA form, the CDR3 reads TGTGCCAGTAGTATTCTGGCGTACAATGAGCAGTTCTTC. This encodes CASSILAYNEQFF.

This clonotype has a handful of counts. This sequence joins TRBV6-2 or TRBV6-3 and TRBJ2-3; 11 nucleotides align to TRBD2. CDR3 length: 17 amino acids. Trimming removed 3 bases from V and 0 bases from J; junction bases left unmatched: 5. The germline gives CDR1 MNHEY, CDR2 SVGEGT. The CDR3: CASSYTSGGSSTDTQYF. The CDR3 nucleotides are TGTGCCAGCAGTTATACTAGCGGGGGCTCTAGCACAGATACGCAGTATTTT.

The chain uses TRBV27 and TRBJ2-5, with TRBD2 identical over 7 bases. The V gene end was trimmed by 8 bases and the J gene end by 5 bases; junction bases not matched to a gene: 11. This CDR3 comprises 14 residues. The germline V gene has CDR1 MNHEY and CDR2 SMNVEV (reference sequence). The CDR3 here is CASARGGGVETQYF. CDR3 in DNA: TGTGCCAGCGCGCGCGGGGGAGGGGTGGAGACCCAGTACTTC.

The CDR3, as DNA: TGTGCCAGCAGCGCCGAGGGGACAGGGAACACCGGGGAGCTGTTTTTT. It encodes CASSAEGTGNTGELFF. This rearrangement joins TRBV27 to TRBJ2-2, with 8 bases lining up with TRBD1. With 6 bases clipped from V and 1 base from J, the junction kept 7 bases outside the gene matches. From germline, CDR1 is MNHEY and CDR2 SMNVEV (reference sequence). The CDR3 length is 16 residues.

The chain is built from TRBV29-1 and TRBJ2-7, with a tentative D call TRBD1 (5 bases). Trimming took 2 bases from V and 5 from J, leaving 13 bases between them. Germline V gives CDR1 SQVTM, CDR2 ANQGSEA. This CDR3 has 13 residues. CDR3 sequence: CSVETGDNDEQYF. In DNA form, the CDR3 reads TGCAGCGTTGAAACAGGCGATAACGACGAGCAGTACTTC.

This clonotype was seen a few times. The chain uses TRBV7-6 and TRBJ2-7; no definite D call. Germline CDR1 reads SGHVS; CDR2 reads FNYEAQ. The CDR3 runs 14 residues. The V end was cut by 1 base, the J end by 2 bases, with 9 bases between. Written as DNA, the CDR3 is TGTGCCAGCAGCTTAGGCCTGGGGACCTACGAGCAGTACTTC. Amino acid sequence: CASSLGLGTYEQYF.

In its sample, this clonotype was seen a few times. This chain's CDR3 is CASSSNLYGYTF. CDR3 nucleotide sequence: TGTGCCAGCAGTTCCAACCTTTATGGCTACACCTTC. The rearrangement uses TRBV6-1 and TRBJ1-2; D ambiguous. The CDR3 has 12 amino acids. Germline V gene lookup returns CDR1 MNHNS and CDR2 SASEGT. Trimming removed 5 bases at V and 5 bases at J, with 9 bases between.

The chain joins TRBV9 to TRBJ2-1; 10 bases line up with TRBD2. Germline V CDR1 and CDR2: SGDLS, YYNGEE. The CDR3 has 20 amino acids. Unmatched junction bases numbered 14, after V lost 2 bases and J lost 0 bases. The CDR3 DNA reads TGTGCCAGCAGCGTCAAGGTGGGGGTTAGCGGGGGGAACTCCTACAATGAGCAGTTCTTC. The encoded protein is CASSVKVGVSGGNSYNEQFF.

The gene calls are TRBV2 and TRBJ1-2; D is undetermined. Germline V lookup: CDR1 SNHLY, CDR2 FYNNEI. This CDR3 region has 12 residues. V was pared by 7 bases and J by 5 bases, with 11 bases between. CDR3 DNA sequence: TGTGCCAGCAAGGACCCGATTTATGGCTACACCTTC. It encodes CASKDPIYGYTF. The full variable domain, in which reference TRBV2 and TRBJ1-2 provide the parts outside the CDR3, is EPEVTQTPSHQVTQMGQEVILRCVPISNHLYFYWYRQILGQKVEFLVSFYNNEISEKSEIFDDQFSVERPDGSNFTLKIRSTKLEDSAMYFCASKDPIYGYTFGSGTRLTVV.

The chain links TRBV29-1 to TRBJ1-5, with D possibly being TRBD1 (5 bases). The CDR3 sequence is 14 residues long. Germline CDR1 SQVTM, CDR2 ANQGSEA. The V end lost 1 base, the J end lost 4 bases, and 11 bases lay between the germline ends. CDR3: CSVEVGGGNQPQHF. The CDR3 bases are TGCAGCGTTGAAGTTGGGGGAGGTAATCAGCCCCAGCATTTT.

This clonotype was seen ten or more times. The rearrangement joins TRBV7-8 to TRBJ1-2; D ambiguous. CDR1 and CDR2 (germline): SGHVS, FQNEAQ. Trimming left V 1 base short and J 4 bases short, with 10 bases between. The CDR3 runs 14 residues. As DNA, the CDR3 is TGTGCCAGCAGCTTAGGGACGGGGTTCTATGGCTACACCTTC. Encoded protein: CASSLGTGFYGYTF. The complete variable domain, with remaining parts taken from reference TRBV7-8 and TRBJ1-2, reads GAGVSQSPRYKVAKRGQDVALRCDPISGHVSLFWYQQALGQGPEFLTYFQNEAQLDKSGLPSDRFFAERPEGSVSTLKIQRTQQEDSAVYLCASSLGTGFYGYTFGSGTRLTVV.

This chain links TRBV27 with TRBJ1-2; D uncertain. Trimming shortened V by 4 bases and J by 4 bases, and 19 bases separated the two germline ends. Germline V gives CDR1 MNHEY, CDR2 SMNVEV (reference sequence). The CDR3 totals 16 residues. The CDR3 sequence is CASSSRPQAVGYGYTF. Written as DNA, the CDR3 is TGTGCCAGCAGTTCTCGACCTCAAGCTGTCGGCTATGGCTACACCTTC.

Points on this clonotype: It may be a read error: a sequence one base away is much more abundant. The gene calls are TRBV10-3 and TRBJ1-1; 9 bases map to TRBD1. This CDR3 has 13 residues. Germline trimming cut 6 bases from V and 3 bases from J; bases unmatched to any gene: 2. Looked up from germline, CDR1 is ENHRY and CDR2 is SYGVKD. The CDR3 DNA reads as TGTGCCATCAGCCGGACAGGGGACACTGAAGCTTTCTTT. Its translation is CAISRTGDTEAFF.

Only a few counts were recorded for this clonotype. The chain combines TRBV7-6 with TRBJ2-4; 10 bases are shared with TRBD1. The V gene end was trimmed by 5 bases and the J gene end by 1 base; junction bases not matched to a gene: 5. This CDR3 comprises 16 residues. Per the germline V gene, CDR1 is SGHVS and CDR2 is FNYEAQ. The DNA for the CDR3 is TGTGCCAGCAGCCCAGAGGGACAGGGGGCCAAAAACATTCAGTACTTC. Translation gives CASSPEGQGAKNIQYF.

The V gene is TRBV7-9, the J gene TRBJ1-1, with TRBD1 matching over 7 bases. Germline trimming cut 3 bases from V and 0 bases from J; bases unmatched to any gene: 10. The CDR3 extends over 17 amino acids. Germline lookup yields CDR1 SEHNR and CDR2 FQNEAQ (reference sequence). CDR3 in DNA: TGTGCCAGCAGCTTCCCGAAGGCAGGGGGACTGAACACTGAAGCTTTCTTT. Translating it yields CASSFPKAGGLNTEAFF.

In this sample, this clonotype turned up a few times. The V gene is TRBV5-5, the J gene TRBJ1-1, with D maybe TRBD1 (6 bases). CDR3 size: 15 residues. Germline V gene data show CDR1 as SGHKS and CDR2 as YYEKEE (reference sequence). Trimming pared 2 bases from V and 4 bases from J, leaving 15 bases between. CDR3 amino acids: CASSLGRGGGTEAFF. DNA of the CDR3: TGTGCCAGCAGCTTAGGCCGGGGGGGCGGCACTGAAGCTTTCTTT.

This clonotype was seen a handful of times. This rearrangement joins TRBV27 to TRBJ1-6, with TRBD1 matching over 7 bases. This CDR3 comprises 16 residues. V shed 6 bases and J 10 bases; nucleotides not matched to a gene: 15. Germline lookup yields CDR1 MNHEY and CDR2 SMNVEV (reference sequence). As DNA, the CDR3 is TGTGCCAGCAGACTAAGAGCGTCAGGGGGAAACTCACCCCTCCACTTT. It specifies CASRLRASGGNSPLHF.

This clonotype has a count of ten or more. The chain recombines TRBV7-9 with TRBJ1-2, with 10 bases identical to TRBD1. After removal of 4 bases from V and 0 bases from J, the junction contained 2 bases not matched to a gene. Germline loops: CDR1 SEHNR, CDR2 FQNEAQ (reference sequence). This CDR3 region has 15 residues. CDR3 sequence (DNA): TGTGCCAGCAGCTCCGGACAGGGGGCTAACTATGGCTACACCTTC. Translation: CASSSGQGANYGYTF.

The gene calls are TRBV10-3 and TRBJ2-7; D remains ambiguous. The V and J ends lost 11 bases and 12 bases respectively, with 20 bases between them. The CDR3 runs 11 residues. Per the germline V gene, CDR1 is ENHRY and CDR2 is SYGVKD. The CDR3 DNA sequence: TGTGCCTCCGTAGACGGCTCCACGTGGTACTTC. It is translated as CASVDGSTWYF.

This CDR3 is CASSLAHGTSELPFLQETQYF. As DNA, the CDR3 is TGTGCCAGCAGCTTAGCTCACGGGACTAGCGAGTTACCCTTCCTTCAAGAGACCCAGTACTTC. This chain joins TRBV7-6 and TRBJ2-5; 10 bases map to TRBD2. J gave up 2 bases and V 0 bases, and 18 bases lay outside the gene matches. In germline, CDR1 is SGHVS, CDR2 FNYEAQ. The CDR3 is made up of 21 amino acids.

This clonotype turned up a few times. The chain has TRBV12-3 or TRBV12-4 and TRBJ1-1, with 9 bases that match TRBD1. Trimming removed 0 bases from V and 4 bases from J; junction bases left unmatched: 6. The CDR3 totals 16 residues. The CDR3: CASSLAYPDRGTEAFF. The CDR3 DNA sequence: TGTGCCAGCAGTTTAGCCTACCCGGACAGGGGCACTGAAGCTTTCTTT.

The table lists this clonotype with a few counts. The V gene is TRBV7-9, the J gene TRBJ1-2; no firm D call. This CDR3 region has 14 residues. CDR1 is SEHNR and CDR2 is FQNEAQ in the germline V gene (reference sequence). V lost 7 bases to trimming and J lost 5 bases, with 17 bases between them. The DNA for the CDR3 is TGTGCCAGCACCCCGGTAGGGTGGAATTATGGCTACACCTTC. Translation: CASTPVGWNYGYTF.

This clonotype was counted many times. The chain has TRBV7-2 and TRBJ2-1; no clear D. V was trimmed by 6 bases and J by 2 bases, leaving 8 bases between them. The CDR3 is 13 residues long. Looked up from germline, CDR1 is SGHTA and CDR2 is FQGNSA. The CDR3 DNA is TGTGCCAGCAGTCCTATCCCCTACAATGAGCAGTTCTTC. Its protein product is CASSPIPYNEQFF.

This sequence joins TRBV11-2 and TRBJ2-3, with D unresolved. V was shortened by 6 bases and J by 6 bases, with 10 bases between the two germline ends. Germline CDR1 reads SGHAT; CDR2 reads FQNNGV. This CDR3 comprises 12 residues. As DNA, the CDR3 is TGTGCCAGCAGTCGCCACCGGGATACGCAGTATTTT. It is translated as CASSRHRDTQYF. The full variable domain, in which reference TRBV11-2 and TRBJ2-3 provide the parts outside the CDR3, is EAGVAQSPRYKIIEKRQSVAFWCNPISGHATLYWYQQILGQGPKLLIQFQNNGVVDDSQLPKDRFSAERLKGVDSTLKIQPAKLEDSAVYLCASSRHRDTQYFGPGTRLTVL.

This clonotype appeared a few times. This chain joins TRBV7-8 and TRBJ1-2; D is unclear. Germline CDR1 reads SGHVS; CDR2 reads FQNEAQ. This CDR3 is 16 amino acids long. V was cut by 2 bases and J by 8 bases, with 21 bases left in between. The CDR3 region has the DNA TGTGCCAGCAGCTTAAGGGTTGAGGACTGGTCCTACGGCTACACCTTC. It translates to CASSLRVEDWSYGYTF. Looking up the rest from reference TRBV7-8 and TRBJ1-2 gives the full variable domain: GAGVSQSPRYKVAKRGQDVALRCDPISGHVSLFWYQQALGQGPEFLTYFQNEAQLDKSGLPSDRFFAERPEGSVSTLKIQRTQQEDSAVYLCASSLRVEDWSYGYTFGSGTRLTVV.

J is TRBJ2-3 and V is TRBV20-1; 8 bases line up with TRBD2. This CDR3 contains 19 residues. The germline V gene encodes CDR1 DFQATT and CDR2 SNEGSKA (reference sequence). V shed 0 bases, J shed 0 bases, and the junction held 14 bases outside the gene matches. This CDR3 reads CSARDHFISGETSTDTQYF. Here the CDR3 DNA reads TGCAGTGCTAGAGATCATTTCATTAGCGGGGAAACTAGCACAGATACGCAGTATTTT.

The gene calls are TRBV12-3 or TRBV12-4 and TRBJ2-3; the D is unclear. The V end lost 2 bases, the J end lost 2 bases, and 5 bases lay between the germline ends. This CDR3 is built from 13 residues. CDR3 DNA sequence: TGTGCCAGCAGTTTAACGTACACAGATACGCAGTATTTT. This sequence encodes CASSLTYTDTQYF.

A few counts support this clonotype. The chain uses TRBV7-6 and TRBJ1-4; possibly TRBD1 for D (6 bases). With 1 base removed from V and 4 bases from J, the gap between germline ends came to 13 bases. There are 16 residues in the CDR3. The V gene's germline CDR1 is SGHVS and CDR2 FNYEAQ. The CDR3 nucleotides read TGTGCCAGCAGCTTAGAACGAAGGGGGTTTAATGAAAAACTGTTTTTT. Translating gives CASSLERRGFNEKLFF.

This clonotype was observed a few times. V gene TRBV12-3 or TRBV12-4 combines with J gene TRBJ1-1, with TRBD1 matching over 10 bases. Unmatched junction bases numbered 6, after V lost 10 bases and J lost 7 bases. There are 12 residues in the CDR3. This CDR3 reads CAIGQGVVEAFF. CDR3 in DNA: TGTGCCATCGGACAGGGGGTCGTTGAAGCTTTCTTT.